Below, 15 T cell receptor beta chains from the same sample are listed, as sequenced in a study of T cells after posttransplantation cyclophosphamide. Measured with immunoSEQ multiplex PCR; TCRdb has only the in-frame clones, and not every one. Found here are some 43,000 clones, 80% to 95% of them singletons; the top ten hold roughly 2.5%. Treatment was busulfan-fludarabine conditioning, a marrow graft, and cyclophosphamide on days +3 and +4. The sequencing used PBMCs, collected just over 60 days after allogeneic stem cell transplant with posttransplant cyclophosphamide. These receptors all come from a male patient aged 55 to 70 who received an allogeneic stem cell transplant from a related donor and was CMV-positive. Some T cells may trace back to the graft donor.

In its sample, this clone was seen a few times. J is TRBJ2-7 and V is TRBV27, with 8 nucleotides matching TRBD1. The CDR3 covers 14 residues. With V trimmed by 4 bases and J by 0 bases, 2 bases remained unmatched. CDR1 is MNHEY, CDR2 SMNVEV, per germline (reference sequence). The CDR3 DNA reads as TGTGCCAGCAGTTGGGACAGGAGCTCCTACGAGCAGTACTTC. It is translated as CASSWDRSSYEQYF.

This chain links TRBV6-5 with TRBJ1-5; D not resolved. Trimming removed 3 bases from V and 6 bases from J, with 9 bases in between. CDR3 size: 13 residues. The V gene's germline CDR1 is MNHEY and CDR2 SVGAGI. CDR3 protein: CASSYAFSQPQHF. The DNA of the CDR3 is TGTGCCAGCAGTTATGCCTTTAGTCAGCCCCAGCATTTT.

The CDR3 nucleotides read TGTGCCAGCAATGACAGGGAAGGTGACGAGCAGTACTTC. Its protein product is CASNDREGDEQYF. The chain has TRBV6-1 and TRBJ2-7; 7 positions match TRBD1. The germline V gene encodes CDR1 MNHNS and CDR2 SASEGT. J gave up 5 bases and V 7 bases, and 8 bases lay outside the gene matches. CDR3 length: 13 amino acids.

The table lists this clone with a few counts. The J gene is TRBJ1-2, the V gene TRBV2; perhaps TRBD1 as D (5 bases). V shed 3 bases and J shed 3 bases, with 8 bases lying between them. Germline CDR1 reads SNHLY; CDR2 reads FYNNEI. This CDR3 region has 13 residues. The CDR3: CASSDQQDYGYTF. The CDR3, as DNA: TGTGCCAGCAGTGATCAACAGGACTATGGCTACACCTTC.

This chain links TRBV14 with TRBJ2-3, with 8 bases that match TRBD2. CDR3 size: 17 residues. The V gene's germline CDR1 is SGHDN and CDR2 FVKESK. The V segment lost 1 base and the J segment 6 bases; nucleotides outside the gene matches: 12. CDR3 nucleotides: TGTGCCAGCAGCCAAGTGTTCCCCGGGGGGGCTTTGGATACGCAGTATTTT. Its protein is CASSQVFPGGALDTQYF.

The J gene is TRBJ2-3, the V gene TRBV10-3; D might be TRBD1 (8 bases). This CDR3 comprises 16 residues. Germline CDR1 ENHRY, CDR2 SYGVKD. The V gene lost 8 bases and the J gene lost 3 bases, with 21 bases spanning the gap. This chain's CDR3 is CAIAGRQGARTDTQYF. The CDR3, as DNA: TGTGCCATCGCCGGGAGGCAGGGGGCTAGGACAGATACGCAGTATTTT.

The V and J genes are TRBV6-5 and TRBJ2-3, with D tentatively TRBD2 (6 bases). The CDR3 is made up of 14 amino acids. Trimming took off 2 bases at V and 3 bases at J, with 9 bases between the two ends. Germline CDR1 reads MNHEY; CDR2 reads SVGAGI. In DNA form, the CDR3 reads TGTGCCAGCAGTTACGGCGGGGTTACAGATACGCAGTATTTT. Its protein is CASSYGGVTDTQYF.

A single count supports this clone. The chain uses TRBV28 and TRBJ1-2; 8 bases match TRBD1. With 8 bases clipped from V and 4 bases from J, the junction kept 6 bases outside the gene matches. CDR3 length equals 13 residues. Looked up from germline, CDR1 is MDHEN and CDR2 is SYDVKM. CDR3 residues: CASERQGTYGYTF. CDR3 coding DNA: TGTGCCAGCGAACGACAGGGGACCTATGGCTACACCTTC.

The chain is built from TRBV9 and TRBJ1-1, with D perhaps TRBD1 (5 bases). Trimming pared 0 bases from V and 3 bases from J, leaving 6 bases between. There are 13 residues in the CDR3. Germline CDR1 reads SGDLS; CDR2 reads YYNGEE. This CDR3 reads CASSVAGDTEAFF. The CDR3, as DNA: TGTGCCAGCAGCGTAGCGGGGGACACTGAAGCTTTCTTT.

DNA of the CDR3: TGCGCCAGCAGCCTGGGACAGGGGTGGACTGAAGCTTTCTTT. Translation gives CASSLGQGWTEAFF. The chain links TRBV5-1 to TRBJ1-1; 10 positions agree with TRBD1. This CDR3 spans 14 amino acids. V trimming: 4 bases; J trimming: 5 bases; junction bases outside the gene matches: 5. Looked up from germline, CDR1 is SGHRS and CDR2 is YFSETQ.

The rearrangement joins TRBV27 to TRBJ1-1; maybe TRBD1 (6 bases). The V end was cut by 7 bases, the J end by 1 base, with 16 bases between. CDR1 and CDR2 from the germline V gene are MNHEY and SMNVEV (reference sequence). CDR3 length equals 15 residues. The CDR3 here is CASKRRQDQNTEAFF. The CDR3 coding sequence is TGTGCCAGCAAGAGGCGACAGGACCAGAACACTGAAGCTTTCTTT.

In DNA, the CDR3 is TGTGCCAGCAGTTCAACAGGGGTTCAGGGTGAAGCTTTCTTT. Encoded protein: CASSSTGVQGEAFF. The chain couples TRBV5-8 to TRBJ1-1; 7 bases map to TRBD1. V shed 5 bases and J 7 bases; nucleotides not matched to a gene: 11. This CDR3 is built from 14 residues. Germline lookup yields CDR1 SGHTS and CDR2 YDEGEE. Full variable domain (missing parts from reference TRBV5-8 and TRBJ1-1): EAGVTQSPTHLIKTRGQQATLRCSPISGHTSVYWYQQALGLGLQFLLWYDEGEERNRGNFPPRFSGRQFPNYSSELNVNALELEDSALYLCASSSTGVQGEAFFGQGTRLTVV.

The chain employs TRBV10-2 and TRBJ2-2; 12 bases line up with TRBD2. The CDR3 runs 16 residues. Unmatched junction bases numbered 3, after V lost 3 bases and J lost 4 bases. Germline V lookup: CDR1 WSHSY, CDR2 SAAADI. CDR3 in DNA: TGCGCCAGCAGTGAACTAGCGGGGGGTTCCACCGGGGAGCTGTTTTTT. Translation gives CASSELAGGSTGELFF.

CDR3 in amino acids: CASSYFGGQGRAPLHF. The DNA for the CDR3 is TGTGCCAGCAGTTACTTTGGGGGACAGGGAAGGGCACCCCTCCACTTT. This sequence joins TRBV6-5 and TRBJ1-6, with 9 bases matching TRBD1. V shed 1 base and J 11 bases; nucleotides not matched to a gene: 9. The germline gives CDR1 MNHEY, CDR2 SVGAGI. This CDR3 spans 16 amino acids.

The chain has TRBV6-5 and TRBJ2-1, with D maybe TRBD1 (5 bases). Between the trimmed V and J ends, which lost 4 bases and 2 bases, there was a span of 12 bases. This CDR3 contains 15 residues. The germline CDR1 and CDR2 sequences are MNHEY and SVGAGI. As DNA, the CDR3 is TGTGCCAGCAGTTCGTCAGGACATACCTACAATGAGCAGTTCTTC. Translation: CASSSSGHTYNEQFF.